The present entry profiles one TCR beta chain with its context. Antigen: not known. This record belongs to a study of shared clonotypes between healthy human individuals. Study outcomes and limitations: The study generally estimated greater richness for naive than memory subsets.

An even split of each subset's genomic DNA across several immunoSEQ plates was performed. Clones were sequenced by immunoSEQ multiplex PCR, and TCRdb holds only the in-frame ones, with some missing. The sample lists under 2,500,000 clones; approximately 96% were seen once. CDR1 is SEHNR and CDR2 is FQNEAQ in the germline V gene (reference sequence). V was clipped by 2 bases and J by 8 bases, with 7 bases between them. The CDR3 consists of 12 residues. This sequence originates from a man younger than 35 in good health. The V gene is TRBV7-9, the J gene TRBJ2-1, with no clear D. The sequenced material came from naive CD4+ T cells sorted from blood. Sample subset: CD45RA+ positively selected. The CDR3 DNA reads as TGTGCCAGCAGCTTAAGTAACCATGAGCAGTTCTTC. It translates to CASSLSNHEQFF.